The T cell receptor beta chain under discussion was sequenced for a study of shared clonotypes between healthy human individuals. Study details: Each donor's CD4 naive and CD4 memory cells filled three plates apiece, CD8 naive two, and CD8 memory one. Notes on the study in general: Approximately 5% was the fraction of naive CD4 clonotypes found shared across a few donors. When compared with the clonotypes that were shared by all four sorted-subset donors, the non-shared clonotypes turned out to have lower generation probabilities.

Authors' processing steps: Without quality scores, immunoSEQ junctional reads could not be filtered like full-length reads. Profiled with immunoSEQ multiplex PCR; TCRdb holds only in-frame clones, not every one. That table is the source of V, J and clone size, and D and trimming were worked out from the DNA. The sample yields 1.5 million to 2.5 million clones, roughly 95% seen once. V gave up 7 bases and J gave up 0 bases, with 9 bases separating them. The CDR3 has 14 amino acids. Germline values: CDR1 MNHEY, CDR2 SMNVEV (reference sequence). Notes on this clone: The antigen remains undetermined.

Selected positively for CCR7 and CD45RO-negative, naive CD8 cells excluded terminally differentiated effector memory CD45RA+ cells. The sequenced sample was naive CD8+ T cells sorted from blood. The chain uses TRBV27 and TRBJ2-2; D remains ambiguous. The receptor comes from a man younger than 35 in good health. CDR3 coding DNA: TGTGCCAGCACTCTGACACCGAACACCGGGGAGCTGTTTTTT. As protein: CASTLTPNTGELFF.